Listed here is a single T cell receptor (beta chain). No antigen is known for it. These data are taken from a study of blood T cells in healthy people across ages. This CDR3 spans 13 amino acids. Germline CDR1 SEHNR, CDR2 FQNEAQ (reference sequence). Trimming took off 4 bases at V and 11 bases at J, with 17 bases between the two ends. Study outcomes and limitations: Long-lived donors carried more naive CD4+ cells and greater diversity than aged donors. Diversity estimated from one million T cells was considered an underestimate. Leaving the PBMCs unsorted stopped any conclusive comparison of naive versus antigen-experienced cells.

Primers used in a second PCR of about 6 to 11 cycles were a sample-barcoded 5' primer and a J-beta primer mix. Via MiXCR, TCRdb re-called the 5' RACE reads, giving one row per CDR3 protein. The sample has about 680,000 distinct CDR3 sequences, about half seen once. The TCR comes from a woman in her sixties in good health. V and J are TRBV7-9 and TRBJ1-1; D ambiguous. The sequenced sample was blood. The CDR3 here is CASSSRTSGEAFF. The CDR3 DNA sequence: TGTGCCAGCAGCTCACGGACCTCTGGGGAGGCTTTCTTT.